The sequence of this T cell receptor (beta chain) was determined in a study of PD-1 blockade in mismatch repair-deficient tumors. Study findings and constraints: Rapid post-treatment expansion, then contraction, generally preceding radiologic response, marked tumor-resident clones.

As regards this clone: No antigen is known for it.

The assay was immunoSEQ multiplex PCR, and TCRdb's table has in-frame clones only and misses some. This sample has roughly 53,000 clones, with 78% found just once. The sequence came from an adult with mismatch repair-deficient cancer. Sequenced here: peripheral blood, sampled 4 weeks after starting pembrolizumab.

CDR3 region: CASSRQENTEAFF. In nucleotides, the CDR3 is TGTGCCAGCAGCCGACAGGAGAACACTGAAGCTTTCTTT. J is TRBJ1-1 and V is TRBV7-2; D possibly corresponds to TRBD1 (6 bases). CDR3 size: 13 residues. Trimming stripped 5 bases from V and 1 base from J, with 8 bases between. Per germline, CDR1 SGHTA and CDR2 FQGNSA.